This entry lists 9 T cell receptor beta chains sequenced from one sample in a study of blood T cell repertoires in COVID-19. Assay: immunoSEQ multiplex PCR; the TCRdb copy retains only in-frame clones and omits some. In the table there are 45,000 to 70,000 clones, 65% to 85% of which are singletons. Input material: peripheral blood. Every receptor here comes from a man in his sixties with acute or convalescent COVID-19.

This clone was observed once. J is TRBJ1-1 and V is TRBV6-5; 7 bases fit TRBD1. This CDR3 spans 14 amino acids. From germline, CDR1 is MNHEY and CDR2 SVGAGI. V gave up 6 bases and J gave up 5 bases; unmatched junction bases: 9. The CDR3 coding sequence is TGTGCCAGCAGCCTCGACAGGGTTGAGACTGAAGCTTTCTTT. This codes for CASSLDRVETEAFF.

The chain carries TRBV29-1 and TRBJ2-4; 7 bases are a match to TRBD2. Germline V gene data show CDR1 as SQVTM and CDR2 as ANQGSEA. Germline trimming cut 4 bases from V and 5 bases from J; bases unmatched to any gene: 8. The CDR3 sequence is 14 residues long. CDR3 residues: CSVGFGGNQNIQYF. The CDR3 DNA reads TGCAGCGTTGGTTTCGGGGGGAACCAAAACATTCAGTACTTC. Based on the CDR3 plus reference TRBV29-1 and TRBJ2-4, the full variable domain is SAVISQKPSRDICQRGTSLTIQCQVDSQVTMMFWYRQQPGQSLTLIATANQGSEATYESGFVIDKFPISRPNLTFSTLTVSNMSPEDSSIYLCSVGFGGNQNIQYFGAGTRLSVL.

The chain is built from TRBV19 and TRBJ1-6; D unclear. Germline V gene lookup returns CDR1 LNHDA and CDR2 SQIVND (reference sequence). The CDR3 sequence is 14 residues long. The V and J ends lost 7 bases and 7 bases respectively, with 14 bases between them. DNA for the CDR3: TGTGCCAGTATTGGGCCGGGGAGGAATTCACCCCTCCACTTT. Protein: CASIGPGRNSPLHF.

The gene calls are TRBV5-1 and TRBJ1-2; 11 positions match TRBD1. CDR1 SGHRS and CDR2 YFSETQ come from the germline V gene. Unmatched junction bases numbered 10, after V lost 4 bases and J lost 8 bases. The CDR3 runs 15 residues. The CDR3 is CASSPSGTGGGGYTF. The DNA for the CDR3 is TGCGCCAGCAGCCCATCCGGGACAGGGGGAGGCGGCTACACCTTC.

The V call is TRBV19, the J call TRBJ1-4; D uncertain. Between the trimmed V and J ends, which lost 6 bases and 5 bases, there was a span of 10 bases. The CDR3 extends over 13 amino acids. The germline gives CDR1 LNHDA, CDR2 SQIVND (reference sequence). CDR3 DNA sequence: TGTGCCAGTAGAACGGAGCGGAATGAAAAACTGTTTTTT. Protein sequence: CASRTERNEKLFF.

The CDR3 DNA is TGTGCCAGCAATAAAAGGGGACACCGATCCTACGAGCAGTACTTC. As protein: CASNKRGHRSYEQYF. The chain is built from TRBV27 and TRBJ2-7, with D maybe TRBD1 (6 bases). The CDR3 is 15 amino acids. Trimming cost V 7 bases and J 1 base, with 17 bases left between them. Germline assignment: CDR1 MNHEY and CDR2 SMNVEV (reference sequence).

This chain joins TRBV3-1 (or the pseudogene TRBV3-2) and TRBJ1-2, with D perhaps TRBD1 (5 bases). The germline CDR1 and CDR2 sequences are LGHDT and YNNKEL (reference sequence). V lost 0 bases and J 5 bases, leaving 7 bases between the germline ends. This CDR3 has 13 residues. The CDR3 region has the DNA TGTGCCAGCAGCCAAGATCCAGGGTATGGCTACACCTTC. It translates to CASSQDPGYGYTF.

The chain is built from TRBV29-1 and TRBJ1-2; D not certain. V lost 6 bases and J 6 bases, leaving 8 bases between the germline ends. CDR3 length: 10 residues. In germline, CDR1 is SQVTM, CDR2 ANQGSEA. The CDR3 sequence is CSVAGNGYTF. CDR3 bases: TGCAGCGTCGCCGGGAATGGCTACACCTTC. The full variable domain, completed using reference TRBV29-1 and TRBJ1-2, is SAVISQKPSRDICQRGTSLTIQCQVDSQVTMMFWYRQQPGQSLTLIATANQGSEATYESGFVIDKFPISRPNLTFSTLTVSNMSPEDSSIYLCSVAGNGYTFGSGTRLTVV.

This clone was detected only a few times. The gene calls are TRBV4-1 and TRBJ1-6, with TRBD1 identical over 7 bases. The CDR3 loop spans 15 amino acids. Germline CDR1 reads MGHRA; CDR2 reads YSYEKL. The V gene end was trimmed by 5 bases and the J gene end by 6 bases; junction bases not matched to a gene: 7. The CDR3 spells CASSYSQGVNSPLHF. The DNA of the CDR3 is TGCGCCAGCAGCTACTCCCAGGGGGTTAATTCACCCCTCCACTTT.